One and the same sample provided the 24 T cell receptor beta chains below, sequenced in a study of cytomegalovirus exposure and HLA in healthy donors. With 60 Vbeta and 13 Jbeta primers, the PCR was carried out. TCRdb's table, derived via immunoSEQ multiplex PCR, lists solely in-frame clones and lacks some. The sample records approximately 99,000 clones, roughly four fifths being singletons. What was sequenced was PBMCs. These receptors all come from a man in his forties in good health and CMV-seropositive.

The rearrangement uses TRBV28 and TRBJ1-1; D may be TRBD1 (5 bases). V was cut by 1 base and J by 8 bases, with 5 bases left in between. CDR1 and CDR2 (germline): MDHEN, SYDVKM. There are 11 residues in the CDR3. The CDR3 region is CASSLYREAFF. The CDR3, as DNA: TGTGCCAGCAGTTTATACAGGGAAGCTTTCTTT.

This chain connects TRBV11-1 to TRBJ1-4; TRBD1 aligns across 8 bases. There are 14 residues in the CDR3. Germline trimming cut 2 bases from V and 6 bases from J; bases unmatched to any gene: 2. Germline loops: CDR1 SGHAT, CDR2 FQDESV (reference sequence). CDR3 DNA: TGTGCCAGCAGCTTACAGGACAGGGATGAAAAACTGTTTTTT. This gives the protein CASSLQDRDEKLFF.

The V gene is TRBV7-8, the J gene TRBJ2-3; the match to TRBD2 covers 10 bases. V trimming: 0 bases; J trimming: 3 bases; junction bases outside the gene matches: 12. Germline assignment: CDR1 SGHVS and CDR2 FQNEAQ. The CDR3 runs to 19 residues. CDR3 nucleotide sequence: TGTGCCAGCAGCTTAGCTCTTCGGCTAGCGGGAGTAGTTACAGATACGCAGTATTTT. It specifies CASSLALRLAGVVTDTQYF.

This sequence joins TRBV5-1 and TRBJ2-1, with D possibly being TRBD2 (5 bases). The germline V and J ends were trimmed by 7 bases and 2 bases, with 13 bases remaining between them. The CDR3 has 14 amino acids. CDR1 is SGHRS, CDR2 YFSETQ, per germline. The CDR3 is CASRAAETYNEQFF. The DNA of the CDR3 is TGCGCCAGCCGAGCGGCGGAGACCTACAATGAGCAGTTCTTC.

This clone was seen a few times. The CDR3 loop reads CASRPFGLASTEAFF. The CDR3 region has the DNA TGTGCCAGTAGACCTTTCGGCCTAGCGAGCACTGAAGCTTTCTTT. The chain has TRBV19 and TRBJ1-1; D uncertain. Trimming removed 6 bases from V and 4 bases from J, with 18 bases in between. This CDR3 contains 15 residues. Germline lookup yields CDR1 LNHDA and CDR2 SQIVND (reference sequence).

This chain joins TRBV7-8 and TRBJ2-7, with D possibly being TRBD1 (5 bases). The CDR3 is 16 residues long. Trimming removed 2 bases at V and 2 bases at J, with 16 bases between. CDR1 and CDR2 from the germline V gene are SGHVS and FQNEAQ. The CDR3 here is CASSLQAQGSAYEQYF. CDR3 nucleotide sequence: TGTGCCAGCAGCTTACAGGCGCAGGGTAGTGCCTACGAGCAGTACTTC.

The gene calls are TRBV10-1 and TRBJ2-7, with 13 nucleotides matching TRBD2. This CDR3 comprises 17 residues. V gave up 0 bases and J gave up 4 bases; unmatched junction bases: 6. Per the germline V gene, CDR1 is WNHNN and CDR2 is SYGVQD (reference sequence). The CDR3 DNA reads TGCGCCAGCAGTGAGTCCGGGACTAGCGGGGTGAGGTACGAGCAGTACTTC. This gives the protein CASSESGTSGVRYEQYF.

In this sample, this clone turned up once. This chain connects TRBV7-9 to TRBJ1-6; tentatively, D is TRBD1 (6 bases). The CDR3 covers 16 residues. The germline V gene has CDR1 SEHNR and CDR2 FQNEAQ (reference sequence). V was pared by 5 bases and J by 8 bases, with 19 bases between. In DNA, the CDR3 is TGTGCCAGCAGCCCGCCGGGGGGGCGAACCCATTCACCCCTCCACTTT. Translating it yields CASSPPGGRTHSPLHF.

V usage is TRBV28 and J usage is TRBJ1-2, with 7 bases matching TRBD1. After removal of 6 bases from V and 5 bases from J, the junction contained 15 bases not matched to a gene. The germline CDR1 and CDR2 sequences are MDHEN and SYDVKM. The CDR3 runs to 16 residues. DNA for the CDR3: TGTGCCAGCAGCCAACAGGGGCAGGCGGGAGGATATGGCTACACCTTC. It translates to CASSQQGQAGGYGYTF.

This clone was counted only a few times. The chain combines TRBV18 with TRBJ2-5, with D perhaps TRBD2 (6 bases). Between the trimmed V and J ends, which lost 3 bases and 9 bases, there was a span of 20 bases. The CDR3 is 15 residues long. CDR1 and CDR2 from the germline V gene are KGHSH and LQKENI. The CDR3 coding sequence is TGTGCCAGCTCACCGGAGGTAGCGGTCCGGAAGGCCCAGTACTTC. Protein product: CASSPEVAVRKAQYF.

This chain joins TRBV7-8 and TRBJ1-2; a weak D match, TRBD1 (5 bases). Trimming took 0 bases from V and 3 from J, leaving 8 bases between them. The CDR3 has 14 amino acids. Germline-derived CDR1 and CDR2 are SGHVS and FQNEAQ. CDR3 in DNA: TGTGCCAGCAGCTTAGCAGGGGTCGACTATGGCTACACCTTC. Its translation is CASSLAGVDYGYTF.

This clone was seen only a few times. The rearrangement links TRBV5-1 to TRBJ1-1, with D unclear. The CDR3 consists of 14 residues. V was clipped by 1 base and J by 1 base, with 8 bases between them. Germline V gives CDR1 SGHRS, CDR2 YFSETQ. CDR3: CASSLTASNTEAFF. As DNA, the CDR3 is TGCGCCAGCAGCTTGACAGCATCGAACACTGAAGCTTTCTTT.

The rearrangement uses TRBV28 and TRBJ2-7, with a tentative D call TRBD1 (5 bases). This CDR3 spans 14 amino acids. The germline gives CDR1 MDHEN, CDR2 SYDVKM. V lost 2 bases and J 2 bases, leaving 10 bases between the germline ends. The CDR3, as DNA: TGTGCCAGCAGTTTAGTAGGGGCCGCCTACGAGCAGTACTTC. Protein sequence: CASSLVGAAYEQYF.

J is TRBJ2-5 and V is TRBV6-6, with a tentative D call TRBD2 (6 bases). V shed 3 bases and J shed 5 bases, with 10 bases lying between them. The germline gives CDR1 MNHNY, CDR2 SVGAGI (reference sequence). This CDR3 comprises 13 residues. The CDR3 here is CASSYSREETQYF. The CDR3 bases are TGTGCCAGCAGTTATTCTCGGGAGGAGACCCAGTACTTC.

V gene TRBV30 combines with J gene TRBJ1-4; 11 bases fit TRBD1. The CDR3 has 13 residues. V was pared by 5 bases and J by 8 bases, with 4 bases of the junction left unmatched. Per the germline V gene, CDR1 is GTSNPN and CDR2 is SVGIG (reference sequence). CDR3 in DNA: TGTGCCTGGGCCCGGGACAGGGGGGAAAAACTGTTTTTT. It is translated as CAWARDRGEKLFF.

The rearrangement links TRBV5-3 to TRBJ1-5; D unclear. TRBV5-3 is an ORF for which the function is uncertain. V shed 0 bases and J shed 3 bases, with 10 bases lying between them. The CDR3 length is 15 residues. The CDR3 DNA reads as TGTGCCAGAAGCTTGGGTGACACCCTCAATCAGCCCCAGCATTTT. It translates to CARSLGDTLNQPQHF.

The table lists this clone with a count of one. This rearrangement joins TRBV7-8 to TRBJ1-6; D gene unclear. The CDR3 sequence is 15 residues long. The V and J ends lost 1 base and 9 bases respectively, with 13 bases between them. Germline-derived CDR1 and CDR2 are SGHVS and FQNEAQ. CDR3 DNA sequence: TGTGCCAGCAGCTTAGACGTCACTAAGGTTTCACCCCTCCACTTT. This translates into CASSLDVTKVSPLHF.

The rearrangement uses TRBV29-1 and TRBJ2-5; 8 bases map to TRBD1. Trimming cost V 7 bases and J 3 bases; bases outside gene matches: 7. Germline V CDR1 and CDR2: SQVTM, ANQGSEA. The CDR3 consists of 13 residues. The CDR3 nucleotides read TGCAGCGACCTACAGGGGGGTGAAGAGACCCAGTACTTC. Residues: CSDLQGGEETQYF.

Turning to this clone: One end of the junction varies from germline; a read error may be responsible. The gene calls are TRBV13 and TRBJ1-2, with TRBD1 matching 8 bases. This CDR3 contains 13 residues. Germline V gene sequence: CDR1 PRHDT, CDR2 FYEKMQ (reference sequence). The CDR3 DNA is TGTGCCAGCAGCGCAGACCGACAGGGGCGTCCCCGCTTC. It codes for CASSADRQGRPRF. The variable domain in full, completed from reference TRBV13 and TRBJ1-2, reads AAGVIQSPRHLIKEKRETATLKCYPIPRHDTVYWYQQGPGQDPQFLISFYEKMQSDKGSIPDRFSAQQFSDYHSELNMSSLELGDSALYFCASSADRQGRPRFGSGTRLTVV.

The V and J genes are TRBV6-6 and TRBJ2-3, with 9 positions matching TRBD2. The CDR3 contains 15 residues. With 2 bases clipped from V and 3 bases from J, the junction kept 3 bases outside the gene matches. The germline V gene encodes CDR1 MNHNY and CDR2 SVGAGI (reference sequence). The chain's CDR3 is CASSYETSGTDTQYF. CDR3 bases: TGTGCCAGCAGTTACGAGACTAGCGGTACAGATACGCAGTATTTT.

The V and J genes are TRBV5-4 and TRBJ1-4, with a possible D match to TRBD1 (6 bases). Germline V gene data show CDR1 as SGHNT and CDR2 as YYREEE (reference sequence). The CDR3 sequence is 15 residues long. V was trimmed by 0 bases and J by 7 bases, leaving 13 bases between them. CDR3 bases: TGTGCCAGCAGCTTGGGGGGCGCGACAGGTGAAAAACTGTTTTTT. Translated: CASSLGGATGEKLFF.

In regard to this clone: Relative to the germline gene, one junction end is altered; a read error may explain this. V is TRBV6-1 and J is TRBJ2-3, with 10 bases lining up with TRBD2. Germline V lookup: CDR1 MNHNS, CDR2 SASEGT. This CDR3 spans 15 amino acids. Written as DNA, the CDR3 is TGTGCCAGCAGTGAAGAGGTAGCGGGGGGCCGGGGAAGAGGTTTT. Its translation: CASSEEVAGGRGRGF.

The chain combines TRBV10-3 with TRBJ2-5, with 9 bases identical to TRBD2. The germline V gene encodes CDR1 ENHRY and CDR2 SYGVKD. The trim removed 0 bases at V and 4 bases at J, leaving 3 bases unmatched. The CDR3 is made up of 15 amino acids. For the CDR3, the DNA is TGTGCCATCAGTGAGTCGGCGGGGGGGCTAGAGACCCAGTACTTC. It translates to CAISESAGGLETQYF.

CDR3: CASSYTHKYNEQFF. The CDR3 region has the DNA TGTGCCAGCAGTTACACCCACAAGTACAATGAGCAGTTCTTC. The chain combines TRBV6-5 with TRBJ2-1, with D uncertain. This CDR3 has 14 residues. Trimming left V 2 bases short and J 4 bases short, with 9 bases between. Germline V gene sequence: CDR1 MNHEY, CDR2 SVGAGI.